Presented here are 22 T cell receptor beta chains from one specimen sequenced in a study of blood T cell repertoires in COVID-19. Sequenced by immunoSEQ multiplex PCR; TCRdb stores in-frame clones only, minus some. This table holds some 70,000 clones, 70% to 90% found once. Input material: peripheral blood. Receptors were obtained from a man between 65 and 80 years old with active or convalescent COVID-19.

The chain is built from TRBV7-8 and TRBJ2-3, with D maybe TRBD1 (6 bases). Germline CDR1 is SGHVS and CDR2 is FQNEAQ. V dropped 3 bases and J dropped 4 bases, with 11 bases sitting between them. The CDR3 spans 14 residues. As DNA, the CDR3 is TGTGCCAGCAGCTTGCAACCAGGGGCAGATACGCAGTATTTT. It encodes CASSLQPGADTQYF.

This clone was seen a single time. This rearrangement joins TRBV15 to TRBJ1-2; 11 bases match TRBD1. This CDR3 has 18 amino acids. Trimming cost V 5 bases and J 4 bases; bases outside gene matches: 15. Germline values: CDR1 LNHNV, CDR2 YYDKDF (reference sequence). CDR3 in amino acids: CATSHPPGQGVVSYGYTF. CDR3 in DNA: TGTGCCACCAGCCATCCCCCGGGACAGGGGGTAGTAAGCTATGGCTACACCTTC. Filled out from reference TRBV15 and TRBJ1-2, the complete variable domain reads DAMVIQNPRYQVTQFGKPVTLSCSQTLNHNVMYWYQQKSSQAPKLLFHYYDKDFNNEADTPDNFQSRRPNTSFCFLDIRSPGLGDTAMYLCATSHPPGQGVVSYGYTFGSGTRLTVV.

In its sample, this clone was seen a few times. The junction departs from the called germline gene at one end, perhaps through a read error. The chain couples TRBV7-6 to TRBJ2-7, with D tentatively TRBD2 (6 bases). The CDR3 consists of 12 residues. Germline V gives CDR1 SGHVS, CDR2 FNYEAQ. The CDR3 protein is CASSSSGGVPSF. The DNA of the CDR3 is TGTGCCAGCAGCTCGTCGGGCGGGGTCCCTTCATTC.

In its sample, this clone was seen once. The chain uses TRBV5-5 and TRBJ2-1; possible D gene TRBD2, 6 bases. The V gene lost 2 bases and the J gene lost 3 bases, with 21 bases spanning the gap. The CDR3 consists of 18 residues. Germline lookup yields CDR1 SGHKS and CDR2 YYEKEE (reference sequence). CDR3 protein: CASSFGTPRGTFYNEQFF. DNA of the CDR3: TGTGCCAGCAGCTTCGGGACCCCCCGAGGGACTTTCTACAATGAGCAGTTCTTC.

The V call is TRBV5-8, the J call TRBJ2-7; 8 bases map to TRBD1. With V trimmed by 1 base and J by 2 bases, 2 bases remained unmatched. The CDR3 has 14 residues. Germline V CDR1 and CDR2: SGHTS, YDEGEE. The CDR3: CASSLLQGAYEQYF. The CDR3 coding sequence is TGTGCCAGCAGCTTGTTACAGGGGGCCTACGAGCAGTACTTC.

The chain carries TRBV25-1 and TRBJ1-6; TRBD1 aligns across 8 bases. Germline assignment: CDR1 MGHDK and CDR2 SYGVNS. The V and J ends lost 6 bases and 9 bases, in that order; junction bases with no gene match: 10. The CDR3 extends over 15 amino acids. The CDR3 nucleotides read TGTGCCAGCAGAGGGACAGGCGCCTTGGTTTCACCCCTCCACTTT. Translating gives CASRGTGALVSPLHF.

The chain combines TRBV28 with TRBJ1-6; D unresolved. Germline V gene sequence: CDR1 MDHEN, CDR2 SYDVKM. V dropped 4 bases and J dropped 9 bases, with 16 bases sitting between them. CDR3 length: 15 residues. CDR3 in amino acids: CASSSAAQAFSPLHF. The CDR3 DNA reads as TGTGCCAGCAGTTCAGCGGCCCAAGCATTTTCACCCCTCCACTTT.

This clone came up a few times. The chain carries TRBV3-1 (or the pseudogene TRBV3-2) and TRBJ2-1; 8 bases agree with TRBD2. Per the germline V gene, CDR1 is LGHDT and CDR2 is YNNKEL (reference sequence). The V and J ends lost 0 bases and 4 bases, in that order; junction bases with no gene match: 2. The CDR3 has 15 amino acids. The CDR3 DNA sequence: TGTGCCAGCAGCCAAGATCAGCGGGGGTACAATGAGCAGTTCTTC. Its translation: CASSQDQRGYNEQFF.

The rearrangement joins TRBV7-6 to TRBJ1-2; the D gene is possibly TRBD1 (6 bases). Trimming removed 1 base at V and 1 base at J, with 10 bases between. CDR1 and CDR2 from the germline V gene are SGHVS and FNYEAQ. The CDR3 spans 15 residues. The CDR3 is CASSLGGGGNYGYTF. In DNA, the CDR3 is TGTGCCAGCAGCTTAGGGGGAGGGGGTAACTATGGCTACACCTTC.

The CDR3, as DNA: TGTGCCAGCAGCTTGGCACGGTTCACAGATACGCAGTATTTT. The encoded protein is CASSLARFTDTQYF. The genes are TRBV5-4 and TRBJ2-3; the D is unclear. V was cut by 0 bases and J by 2 bases, with 7 bases left in between. The CDR3 consists of 14 residues. Germline assignment: CDR1 SGHNT and CDR2 YYREEE (reference sequence). Full variable domain (remainder filled in from reference TRBV5-4 and TRBJ2-3): ETGVTQSPTHLIKTRGQQVTLRCSSQSGHNTVSWYQQALGQGPQFIFQYYREEENGRGNFPPRFSGLQFPNYSSELNVNALELDDSALYLCASSLARFTDTQYFGPGTRLTVL.

J is TRBJ1-5 and V is TRBV19; tentatively, D is TRBD1 (5 bases). The length of the CDR3 is 17 residues. Germline CDR1 is LNHDA and CDR2 is SQIVND (reference sequence). Deletions cut 5 bases from V and 4 bases from J, with 21 bases between. The CDR3 DNA follows: TGTGCCAGTAGTCCTGGGGGGACCGGCGTAGTTAATCAGCCCCAGCATTTT. Its protein is CASSPGGTGVVNQPQHF. Full variable domain (outside the CDR3, taken from reference TRBV19 and TRBJ1-5): DGGITQSPKYLFRKEGQNVTLSCEQNLNHDAMYWYRQDPGQGLRLIYYSQIVNDFQKGDIAEGYSVSREKKESFPLTVTSAQKNPTAFYLCASSPGGTGVVNQPQHFGDGTRLSIL.

The genes are TRBV5-4 and TRBJ1-6; TRBD1 agrees at 11 bases. The CDR3 contains 15 residues. V was pared by 7 bases and J by 10 bases, with 10 bases of the junction left unmatched. Germline CDR1 reads SGHNT; CDR2 reads YYREEE (reference sequence). The CDR3 reads CASSPRDRGGSPLHF. The CDR3 coding sequence is TGTGCCAGCTCACCCCGGGACAGGGGGGGATCACCCCTCCACTTT.

This clone was seen more than once but under ten times. The rearrangement joins TRBV2 to TRBJ1-6; D may be TRBD1 (6 bases). Germline lookup yields CDR1 SNHLY and CDR2 FYNNEI. The ends were cut back, 7 bases at V and 7 bases at J, with 14 bases in the middle. The CDR3 length is 14 residues. In DNA, the CDR3 is TGTGCCAGCAACCCCGGGACACCGAATTCACCCCTCCACTTT. Protein: CASNPGTPNSPLHF.

J is TRBJ1-1 and V is TRBV28, with 8 bases matching TRBD1. The CDR3 covers 15 residues. Trimming took 5 bases from V and 4 from J; bases not matched to a gene: 9. CDR1 and CDR2 from the germline V gene are MDHEN and SYDVKM. CDR3 DNA sequence: TGTGCCAGCAGTCCGCAGGGGGCGGGGGTCACTGAAGCTTTCTTT. Translated: CASSPQGAGVTEAFF.

This clone was picked up one time. The chain recombines TRBV6-4 with TRBJ2-3; the D gene is possibly TRBD1 (5 bases). This CDR3 is 13 amino acids long. CDR1 is MRHNA and CDR2 is SNTAGT in the germline V gene. The V end was cut by 3 bases, the J end by 5 bases, with 9 bases between. CDR3 bases: TGTGCCAGCAGTGAACGTAGGGGAGATACGCAGTATTTT. Translating gives CASSERRGDTQYF.

This chain joins TRBV27 and TRBJ2-2; D ambiguous. CDR3 size: 14 residues. Trimming took off 0 bases at V and 5 bases at J, with 7 bases between the two ends. Per the germline V gene, CDR1 is MNHEY and CDR2 is SMNVEV (reference sequence). CDR3: CASSLSPLTGELFF. The DNA for the CDR3 is TGTGCCAGCAGTTTATCCCCTCTGACCGGGGAGCTGTTTTTT.

The rearrangement uses TRBV6-4 and TRBJ1-1, with D tentatively TRBD1 (5 bases). Looked up from germline, CDR1 is MRHNA and CDR2 is SNTAGT. The CDR3 loop spans 11 amino acids. V lost 7 bases, J lost 6 bases, and 9 bases lay in between. CDR3 sequence (DNA): TGTGCCAGCAACAGGAGGGCTGAAGCTTTCTTT. As protein: CASNRRAEAFF.

CDR3 bases: TGTGCCACCAGCAGAGAACGAAGCTGGAGCTATGGCTACACCTTC. Translation gives CATSRERSWSYGYTF. The chain carries TRBV15 and TRBJ1-2; D uncertain. With 0 bases removed from V and 4 bases from J, the gap between germline ends came to 12 bases. This CDR3 region has 15 residues. Germline assignment: CDR1 LNHNV and CDR2 YYDKDF (reference sequence). The complete variable domain, with remaining parts taken from reference TRBV15 and TRBJ1-2, reads DAMVIQNPRYQVTQFGKPVTLSCSQTLNHNVMYWYQQKSSQAPKLLFHYYDKDFNNEADTPDNFQSRRPNTSFCFLDIRSPGLGDTAMYLCATSRERSWSYGYTFGSGTRLTVV.

The V and J genes are TRBV18 and TRBJ1-2, with D possibly TRBD1 on 6 matching bases. This CDR3 contains 13 residues. V lost 3 bases and J 6 bases, leaving 11 bases between the germline ends. Per the germline V gene, CDR1 is KGHSH and CDR2 is LQKENI. CDR3 bases: TGTGCCAGCTCACCCCTCCCAGGGGATGGCTACACCTTC. Amino acids: CASSPLPGDGYTF.

The V gene is TRBV2, the J gene TRBJ2-7; D may be TRBD1 (6 bases). Germline loops: CDR1 SNHLY, CDR2 FYNNEI. Trimming took 6 bases from V and 5 from J, leaving 11 bases between them. The CDR3 contains 12 residues. CDR3 DNA sequence: TGTGCCAGCAGCGGCAGGGGAAACGAGCAGTACTTC. The encoded protein is CASSGRGNEQYF.

The table lists this clone with a count of one. The chain employs TRBV19 and TRBJ2-1; maybe TRBD2 (6 bases). The V gene lost 4 bases and the J gene lost 10 bases, with 17 bases spanning the gap. The CDR3 runs to 14 residues. Germline CDR1 and CDR2: LNHDA and SQIVND (reference sequence). The CDR3 DNA reads TGTGCCAGTAGTAAAACGGGACTCCTCCGGGAGCAGTTCTTC. As protein: CASSKTGLLREQFF.

This chain links TRBV3-1 (or the pseudogene TRBV3-2) with TRBJ2-1; no reliable D call. Germline V gene data show CDR1 as LGHDT and CDR2 as YNNKEL (reference sequence). This CDR3 contains 11 residues. V was cut by 4 bases and J by 6 bases, with 4 bases left in between. CDR3 in amino acids: CASSLSNEQFF. The DNA for the CDR3 is TGTGCCAGCAGCCTTAGCAATGAGCAGTTCTTC.